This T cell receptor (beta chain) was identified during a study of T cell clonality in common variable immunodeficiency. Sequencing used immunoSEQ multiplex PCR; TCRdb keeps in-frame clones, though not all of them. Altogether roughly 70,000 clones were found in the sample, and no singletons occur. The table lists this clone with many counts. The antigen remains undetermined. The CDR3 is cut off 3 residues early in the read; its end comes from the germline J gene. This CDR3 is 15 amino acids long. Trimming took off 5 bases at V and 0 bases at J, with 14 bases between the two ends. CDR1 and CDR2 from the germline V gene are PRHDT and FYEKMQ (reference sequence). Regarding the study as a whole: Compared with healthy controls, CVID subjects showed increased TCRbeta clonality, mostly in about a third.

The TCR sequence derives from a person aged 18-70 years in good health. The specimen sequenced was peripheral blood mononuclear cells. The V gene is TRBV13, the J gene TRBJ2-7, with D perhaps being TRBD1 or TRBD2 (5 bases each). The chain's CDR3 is CASSLRRQGSYEQYF. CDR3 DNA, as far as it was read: TGTGCCAGCAGCCTCAGGAGGCAGGGCTCCTACGAG.